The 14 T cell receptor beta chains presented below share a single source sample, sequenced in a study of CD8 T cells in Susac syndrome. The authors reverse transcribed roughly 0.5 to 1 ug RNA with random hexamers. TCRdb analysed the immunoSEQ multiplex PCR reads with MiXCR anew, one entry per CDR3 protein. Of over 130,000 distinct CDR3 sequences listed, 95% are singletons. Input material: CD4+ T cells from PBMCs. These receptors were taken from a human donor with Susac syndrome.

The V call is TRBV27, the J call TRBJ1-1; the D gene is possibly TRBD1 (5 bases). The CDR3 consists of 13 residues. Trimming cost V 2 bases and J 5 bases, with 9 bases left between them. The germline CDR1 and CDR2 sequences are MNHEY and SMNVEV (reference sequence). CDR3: CASSLRWGTEAFF. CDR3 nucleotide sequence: TGTGCCAGCAGTTTAAGGTGGGGGACTGAAGCTTTCTTT.

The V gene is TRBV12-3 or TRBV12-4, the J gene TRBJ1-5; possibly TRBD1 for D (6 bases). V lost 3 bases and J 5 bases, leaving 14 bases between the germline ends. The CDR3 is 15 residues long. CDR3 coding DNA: TGTGCCAGCAGTTTCCTAACAGGGTCTCATCAGCCCCAGCATTTT. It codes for CASSFLTGSHQPQHF.

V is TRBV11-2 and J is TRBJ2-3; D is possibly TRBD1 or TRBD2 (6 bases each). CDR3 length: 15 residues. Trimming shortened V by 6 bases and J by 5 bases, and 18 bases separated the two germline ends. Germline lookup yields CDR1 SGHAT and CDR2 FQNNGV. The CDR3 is CASRFLSGAKDTQYF. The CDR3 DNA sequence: TGTGCCAGCAGATTCTTGTCGGGGGCTAAAGATACGCAGTATTTT.

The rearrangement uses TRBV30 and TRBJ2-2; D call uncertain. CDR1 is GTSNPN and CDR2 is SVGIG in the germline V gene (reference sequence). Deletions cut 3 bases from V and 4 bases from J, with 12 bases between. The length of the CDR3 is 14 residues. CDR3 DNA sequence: TGTGCCTGGAGGGGGTGGAAAAGCACCGGGGAGCTGTTTTTT. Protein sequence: CAWRGWKSTGELFF.

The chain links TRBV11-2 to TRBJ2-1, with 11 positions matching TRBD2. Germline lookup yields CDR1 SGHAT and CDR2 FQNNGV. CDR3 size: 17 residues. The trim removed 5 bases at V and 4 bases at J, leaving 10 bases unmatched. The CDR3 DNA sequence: TGTGCCAGCAGCCCCAGGACCGGGACTAGCGGATACAATGAGCAGTTCTTC. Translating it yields CASSPRTGTSGYNEQFF. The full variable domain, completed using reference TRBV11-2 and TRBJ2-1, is EAGVAQSPRYKIIEKRQSVAFWCNPISGHATLYWYQQILGQGPKLLIQFQNNGVVDDSQLPKDRFSAERLKGVDSTLKIQPAKLEDSAVYLCASSPRTGTSGYNEQFFGPGTRLTVL.

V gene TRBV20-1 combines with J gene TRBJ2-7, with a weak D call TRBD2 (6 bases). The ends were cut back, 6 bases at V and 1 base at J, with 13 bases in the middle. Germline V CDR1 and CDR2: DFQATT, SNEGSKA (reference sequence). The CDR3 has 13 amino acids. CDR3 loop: CSARRAGSYEQYF. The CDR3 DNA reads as TGCAGTGCCCGGCGGGCGGGATCCTACGAGCAGTACTTC.

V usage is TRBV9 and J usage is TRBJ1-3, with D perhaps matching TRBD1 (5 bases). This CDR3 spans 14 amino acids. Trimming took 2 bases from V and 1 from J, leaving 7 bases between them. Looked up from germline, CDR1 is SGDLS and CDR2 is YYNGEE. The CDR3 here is CASSVGQSGNTIYF. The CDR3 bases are TGTGCCAGCAGCGTCGGACAATCTGGAAACACCATATATTTT.

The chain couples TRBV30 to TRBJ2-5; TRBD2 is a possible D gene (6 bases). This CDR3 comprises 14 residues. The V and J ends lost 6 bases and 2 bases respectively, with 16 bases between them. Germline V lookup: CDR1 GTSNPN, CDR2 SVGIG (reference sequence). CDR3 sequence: CACTRTIQQETQYF. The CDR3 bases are TGTGCCTGCACCCGGACTATACAACAAGAGACCCAGTACTTC.

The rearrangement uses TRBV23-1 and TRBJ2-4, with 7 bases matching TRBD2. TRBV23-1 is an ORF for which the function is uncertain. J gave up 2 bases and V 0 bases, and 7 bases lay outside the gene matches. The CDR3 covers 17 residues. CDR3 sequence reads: CASSQSRGDLPKNIQYF. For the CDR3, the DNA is TGCGCCAGCAGTCAATCACGGGGGGACCTGCCCAAAAACATTCAGTACTTC.

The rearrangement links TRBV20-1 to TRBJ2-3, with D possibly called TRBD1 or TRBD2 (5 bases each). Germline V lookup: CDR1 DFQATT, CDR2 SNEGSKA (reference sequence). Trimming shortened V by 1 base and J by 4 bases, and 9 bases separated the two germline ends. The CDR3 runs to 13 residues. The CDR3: CSARVGTSDTQYF. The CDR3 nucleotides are TGCAGTGCTAGAGTAGGGACCTCAGATACGCAGTATTTT.

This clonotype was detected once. CDR3 DNA: TGCAGTGCAAACGAGGCGAACAATGAGCAGTTCTTC. Protein sequence: CSANEANNEQFF. The rearrangement joins TRBV20-1 to TRBJ2-1; D uncertain. Germline values: CDR1 DFQATT, CDR2 SNEGSKA (reference sequence). Trimming left V 6 bases short and J 5 bases short, with 11 bases between. This CDR3 is built from 12 residues.

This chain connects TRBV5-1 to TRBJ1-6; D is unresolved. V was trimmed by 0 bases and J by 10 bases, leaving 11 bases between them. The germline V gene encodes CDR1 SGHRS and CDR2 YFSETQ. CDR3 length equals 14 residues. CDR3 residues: CASSLGEVRSPLHF. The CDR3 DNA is TGCGCCAGCAGCTTGGGGGAAGTGAGGTCACCCCTCCACTTT.

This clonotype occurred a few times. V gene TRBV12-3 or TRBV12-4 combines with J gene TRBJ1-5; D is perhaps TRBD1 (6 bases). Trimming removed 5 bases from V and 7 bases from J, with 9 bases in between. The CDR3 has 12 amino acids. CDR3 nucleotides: TGTGCCAGCAGTCCCCAGGGGCAGCCCCAGCATTTT. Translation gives CASSPQGQPQHF.

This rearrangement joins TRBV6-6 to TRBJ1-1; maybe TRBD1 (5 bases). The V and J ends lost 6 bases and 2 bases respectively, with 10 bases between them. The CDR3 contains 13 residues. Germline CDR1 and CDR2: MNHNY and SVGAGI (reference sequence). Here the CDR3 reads CASRSGTNTEAFF. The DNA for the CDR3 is TGTGCCAGCAGATCGGGGACCAACACTGAAGCTTTCTTT.